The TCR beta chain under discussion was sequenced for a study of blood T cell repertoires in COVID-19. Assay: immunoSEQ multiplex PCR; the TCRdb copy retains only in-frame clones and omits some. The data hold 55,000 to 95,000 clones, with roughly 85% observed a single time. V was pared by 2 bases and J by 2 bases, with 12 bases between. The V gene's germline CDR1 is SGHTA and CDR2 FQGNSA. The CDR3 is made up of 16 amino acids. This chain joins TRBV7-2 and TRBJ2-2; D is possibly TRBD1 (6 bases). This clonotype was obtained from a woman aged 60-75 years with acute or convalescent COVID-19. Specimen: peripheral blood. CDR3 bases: TGTGCCAGCAGCTTACAGGGGACCAAAAACACCGGGGAGCTGTTTTTT. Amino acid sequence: CASSLQGTKNTGELFF.